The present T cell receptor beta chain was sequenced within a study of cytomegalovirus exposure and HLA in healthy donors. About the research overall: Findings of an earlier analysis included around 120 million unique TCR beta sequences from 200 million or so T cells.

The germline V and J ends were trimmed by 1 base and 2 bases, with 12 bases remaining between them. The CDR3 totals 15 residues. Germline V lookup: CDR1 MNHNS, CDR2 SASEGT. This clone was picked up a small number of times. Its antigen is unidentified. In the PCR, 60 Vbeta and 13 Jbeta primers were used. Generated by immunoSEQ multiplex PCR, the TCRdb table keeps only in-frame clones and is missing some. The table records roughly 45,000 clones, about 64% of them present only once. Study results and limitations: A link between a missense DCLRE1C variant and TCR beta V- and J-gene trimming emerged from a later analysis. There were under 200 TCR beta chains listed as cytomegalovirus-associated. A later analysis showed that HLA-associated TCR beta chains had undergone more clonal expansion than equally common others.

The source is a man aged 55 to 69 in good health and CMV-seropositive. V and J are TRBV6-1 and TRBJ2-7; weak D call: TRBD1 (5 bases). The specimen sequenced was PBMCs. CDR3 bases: TGTGCCAGCAGTGAAGAGGGGTGGGTGGCCTACGAGCAGTACTTC. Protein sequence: CASSEEGWVAYEQYF.